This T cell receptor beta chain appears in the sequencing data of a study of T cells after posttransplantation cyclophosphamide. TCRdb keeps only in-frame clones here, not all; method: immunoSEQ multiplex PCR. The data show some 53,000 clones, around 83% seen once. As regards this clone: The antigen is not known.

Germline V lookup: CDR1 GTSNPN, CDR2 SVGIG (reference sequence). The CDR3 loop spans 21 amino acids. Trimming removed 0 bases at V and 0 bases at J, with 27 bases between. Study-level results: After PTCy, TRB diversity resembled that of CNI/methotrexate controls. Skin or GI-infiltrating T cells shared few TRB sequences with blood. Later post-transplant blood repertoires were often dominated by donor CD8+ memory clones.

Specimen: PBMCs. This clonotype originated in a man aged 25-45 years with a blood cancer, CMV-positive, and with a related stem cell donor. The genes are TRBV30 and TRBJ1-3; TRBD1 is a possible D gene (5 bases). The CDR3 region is CAWSVESGDAWDSDSGNTIYF. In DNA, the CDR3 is TGTGCCTGGAGTGTTGAGTCGGGGGACGCATGGGATAGCGACTCTGGAAACACCATATATTTT.